This TCR beta chain was captured in a study of patients and donors after allogeneic stem cell transplantation. TCRdb re-called the RT-PCR reads with MiXCR, one entry per CDR3 protein. The table includes 8,000 to 9,500 distinct CDR3 sequences, about 4% detected once. This clonotype came up many times. The CDR3 has 15 residues. The V gene end was trimmed by 1 base and the J gene end by 0 bases; junction bases not matched to a gene: 2. Germline V gene sequence: CDR1 LGHDT, CDR2 YNNKEL (reference sequence). The source material was blood, either unsorted or a sorted T cell fraction (not recorded which). The rearrangement uses TRBV3-1 and TRBJ2-7; 8 bases are shared with TRBD1. The sequence came from a human donor who was either an allogeneic HSCT recipient or a stem cell or donor lymphocyte infusion donor (not recorded which). It is not recorded whose cells these are; they may come from a transplant donor. DNA of the CDR3: TGTGCCAGCAGCCAAGGAGACAGGGGCTCCTACGAGCAGTACTTC. Its translation: CASSQGDRGSYEQYF.